This TCR beta chain was sequenced in a study of control samples from healthy donors and cancer patients. Data came from immunoSEQ multiplex PCR; TCRdb stores just in-frame clones and leaves some out. Of about 150,000 clones listed, approximately 93% are singletons. CDR3 length equals 15 residues. Deletions cut 3 bases from V and 0 bases from J, with 11 bases between. Germline V gene data show CDR1 as LGHNT and CDR2 as FRNRAP. Sequenced: blood. The gene calls are TRBV12-5 and TRBJ1-1; D gene ambiguous. The receptor comes from a man aged 40-50 years in good health. CDR3 DNA: TGTGCTAGTGGTTTCTCGCTCACCATGAACACTGAAGCTTTCTTT. Protein: CASGFSLTMNTEAFF.